This TCR beta chain appears in the sequencing data of a study of blood T cell repertoires in COVID-19. Study-level information: The United States, Italy and Spain supplied acute and convalescent COVID-19 samples. T cells, B-cell-depleted T cells, or PBMCs supplied cDNA or gDNA.

The CDR3 is 14 residues long. Germline V gene sequence: CDR1 GTSNPN, CDR2 SVGIG (reference sequence). J was trimmed by 5 bases and V by 0 bases; bases with no gene match: 4. Source study methods: How many nucleated cells were present was estimated from reference gene primer amplification. The method was immunoSEQ multiplex PCR; TCRdb's version includes in-frame clones alone and lacks a portion of them. That table furnishes V, J and clone size, whereas the DNA furnished D and trimming. The table lists roughly 260,000 clones, about 80% of them singletons, with under 5.5% in the top ten. This clone was seen a handful of times.

The V gene is TRBV30, the J gene TRBJ2-7; 10 nucleotides match TRBD2. The clonotype was recovered from a woman at least 80 years old with active or convalescent COVID-19. Sequenced: peripheral blood. CDR3 nucleotide sequence: TGTGCCTGGAGTGTACGTCTAGCGGGAGACGAGCAGTACTTC. Translated, it gives CAWSVRLAGDEQYF.